The 25 T cell receptor beta chains listed next were all sequenced from one sample in a study of identical twins. MiXCR, run by TCRdb on the 5' RACE reads, gives a single entry per CDR3 protein. The sample carries hundreds of thousands of distinct CDR3 sequences, around 9.7% recorded once. A further study also used this sample, focusing on yellow fever vaccine responses in identical twins.

Input material: CD8+ T cells sorted from blood. The receptor set was obtained from a woman in her late teens or twenties in good health.

This clonotype has only a few counts. The chain combines TRBV10-1 with TRBJ1-1, with a possible D match to TRBD1 (5 bases). The ends were cut back, 0 bases at V and 4 bases at J, with 18 bases in the middle. There are 17 residues in the CDR3. Germline CDR1 and CDR2: WNHNN and SYGVQD (reference sequence). The CDR3 loop reads CASSESNGFPGGTEAFF. As DNA, the CDR3 is TGCGCCAGCAGTGAGTCGAACGGTTTCCCCGGGGGCACTGAAGCTTTCTTT.

This clonotype has ten or more counts. The chain is built from TRBV25-1 and TRBJ2-5; D not resolved. V was clipped by 3 bases and J by 6 bases, with 14 bases between them. Germline CDR1 reads MGHDK; CDR2 reads SYGVNS. This CDR3 is 14 amino acids long. Written as DNA, the CDR3 is TGTGCCAGCAGTGATTCCGACGCTGGGAAGACCCAGTACTTC. This sequence encodes CASSDSDAGKTQYF.

By proportion, this clonotype is medium-sized (0.01 to 0.1%). The J gene is TRBJ2-3, the V gene TRBV6-4; D may be TRBD2 (6 bases). Germline V gene data show CDR1 as MRHNA and CDR2 as SNTAGT. The CDR3 has 15 amino acids. The V end lost 0 bases, the J end lost 4 bases, and 11 bases lay between the germline ends. The CDR3: CASSDSSGGADTQYF. The DNA of the CDR3 is TGTGCCAGCAGTGACTCGAGTGGAGGGGCAGATACGCAGTATTTT.

This clonotype has a count of ten or more. The CDR3: CASRTAANEQFF. DNA of the CDR3: TGTGCCAGCAGGACCGCGGCGAATGAGCAGTTCTTC. This chain connects TRBV27 to TRBJ2-1, with D unclear. CDR3 length: 12 amino acids. Trimming removed 6 bases from V and 7 bases from J, with 10 bases in between. The germline V gene has CDR1 MNHEY and CDR2 SMNVEV (reference sequence).

This clonotype showed up just a few times. The chain employs TRBV20-1 and TRBJ2-1; 10 bases are a match to TRBD2. J lost 9 bases, V lost 1 base, and 6 bases had no gene match. The CDR3 loop spans 14 amino acids. Germline lookup yields CDR1 DFQATT and CDR2 SNEGSKA (reference sequence). In nucleotides, the CDR3 is TGCAGTGCTAGAGCCAGCGGGGGGGTCTTTGAGCAGTTCTTC. Its translation: CSARASGGVFEQFF.

This clonotype was seen only a few times. A junction boundary mismatches the germline segment, possibly from a read error. The chain has TRBV7-7 and TRBJ2-7, with D hard to call. This CDR3 is 13 amino acids long. Germline assignment: CDR1 SSHAT and CDR2 FNYEAQ (reference sequence). The CDR3, as DNA: TGTGCTAGCAGCTTAGAACCGGCCTACGAGCAGTACTTC. It translates to CASSLEPAYEQYF.

This sequence joins TRBV19 and TRBJ2-2; D gene ambiguous. The CDR3 contains 11 residues. The germline V and J ends were trimmed by 9 bases and 5 bases, with 7 bases remaining between them. The germline gives CDR1 LNHDA, CDR2 SQIVND (reference sequence). CDR3 residues: CARERTGELFF. The CDR3 region has the DNA TGTGCCAGGGAACGGACCGGGGAGCTGTTTTTT.

This clonotype was seen more than once but under ten times. The rearrangement links TRBV9 to TRBJ2-7, with D possibly called TRBD1 or TRBD2 (5 bases each). This CDR3 comprises 15 residues. The germline gives CDR1 SGDLS, CDR2 YYNGEE. V lost 2 bases and J 6 bases, leaving 18 bases between the germline ends. The CDR3 reads CASSVSGTAWGEQYF. The CDR3, as DNA: TGTGCCAGCAGCGTTTCCGGGACCGCGTGGGGCGAGCAGTACTTC. Full variable domain (missing parts from reference TRBV9 and TRBJ2-7): DSGVTQTPKHLITATGQRVTLRCSPRSGDLSVYWYQQSLDQGLQFLIQYYNGEERAKGNILERFSAQQFPDLHSELNLSSLELGDSALYFCASSVSGTAWGEQYFGPGTRLTVT.

This clonotype was detected a few times. The V gene is TRBV20-1, the J gene TRBJ2-1; weak D call: TRBD2 (6 bases). Germline V gives CDR1 DFQATT, CDR2 SNEGSKA (reference sequence). CDR3 length: 13 residues. V lost 5 bases and J 2 bases, leaving 10 bases between the germline ends. The CDR3 loop reads CSARTGAYNEQFF. CDR3 DNA sequence: TGCAGTGCTCGGACGGGGGCCTACAATGAGCAGTTCTTC.

This clonotype was observed a handful of times. The chain combines TRBV5-1 with TRBJ2-7; possibly TRBD2 for D (6 bases). Germline CDR1 and CDR2: SGHRS and YFSETQ. The length of the CDR3 is 16 residues. Trimming removed 0 bases at V and 1 base at J, with 14 bases between. The CDR3 DNA follows: TGCGCCAGCAGCTTGGAACTGGCGGGGCCATCCTACGAGCAGTACTTC. Translation: CASSLELAGPSYEQYF.

This clonotype was detected many times. The chain employs TRBV9 and TRBJ2-3; 8 positions agree with TRBD2. The V gene end was trimmed by 0 bases and the J gene end by 0 bases; junction bases not matched to a gene: 3. This CDR3 has 16 residues. Germline V lookup: CDR1 SGDLS, CDR2 YYNGEE. The CDR3 reads CASSVGRGVSTDTQYF. In nucleotides, the CDR3 is TGTGCCAGCAGCGTAGGGCGGGGGGTGAGCACAGATACGCAGTATTTT.

The J gene is TRBJ2-1, the V gene TRBV29-1; D unclear. The CDR3 totals 12 residues. The ends were cut back, 3 bases at V and 12 bases at J, with 15 bases in the middle. Germline V gives CDR1 SQVTM, CDR2 ANQGSEA. This CDR3 reads CSVDGSSYGQFF. The CDR3 nucleotides are TGCAGCGTTGACGGTAGCTCTTACGGGCAGTTCTTC.

This clonotype was observed a handful of times. CDR3 nucleotides: TGCAGCGCTGATTGGGTAGATACGCAGTATTTT. It encodes CSADWVDTQYF. The gene calls are TRBV29-1 and TRBJ2-3; no definite D call. The germline CDR1 and CDR2 sequences are SQVTM and ANQGSEA. The CDR3 covers 11 residues. The V and J ends lost 7 bases and 5 bases respectively, with 10 bases between them.

CDR3 DNA sequence: TGTGCCAGTAGTATCATGGGGCATTACAATGAGCAGTTCTTC. Residues: CASSIMGHYNEQFF. The V and J genes are TRBV19 and TRBJ2-1, with a tentative D call TRBD1 (5 bases). Trimming removed 3 bases at V and 4 bases at J, with 10 bases between. Germline V gene data show CDR1 as LNHDA and CDR2 as SQIVND (reference sequence). The CDR3 has 14 residues.

This clonotype was seen repeatedly, ten times or more. The chain recombines TRBV6-2 or TRBV6-3 with TRBJ1-6; D not resolved. This CDR3 is 15 amino acids long. V lost 0 bases, J lost 9 bases, and 12 bases lay in between. CDR1 is MNHEY, CDR2 SVGEGT, per germline. This CDR3 is CASSYSEATGSPLHF. Here the CDR3 DNA reads TGTGCCAGCAGTTACTCGGAGGCAACGGGTTCACCCCTCCACTTT.

The sample holds many counts of this clonotype. This chain links TRBV4-1 with TRBJ2-5; 8 positions agree with TRBD1. The germline V gene encodes CDR1 MGHRA and CDR2 YSYEKL. The junction had 3 bases not matched to a gene; V was cut back by 1 base and J by 5 bases. The CDR3 covers 14 residues. This chain's CDR3 is CASSQATGGETQYF. Written as DNA, the CDR3 is TGCGCCAGCAGCCAAGCTACAGGGGGGGAGACCCAGTACTTC.

The chain employs TRBV20-1 and TRBJ2-7, with TRBD2 identical over 7 bases. The CDR3 has 17 residues. Germline CDR1 and CDR2: DFQATT and SNEGSKA (reference sequence). V trimming: 1 base; J trimming: 2 bases; junction bases outside the gene matches: 14. CDR3 loop: CSARVAPRSGAPYEQYF. The CDR3, as DNA: TGCAGTGCTAGAGTGGCCCCCAGGAGCGGGGCCCCCTACGAGCAGTACTTC.

In this sample, this clonotype turned up a few times. The V call is TRBV4-3, the J call TRBJ1-5, with a tentative D call TRBD1 (6 bases). CDR1 LGHNA and CDR2 YSLEER come from the germline V gene. V lost 0 bases and J 7 bases, leaving 13 bases between the germline ends. The CDR3 loop spans 15 amino acids. The CDR3, as DNA: TGCGCCAGCAGCCAAGATAAAGGGAGGGGGCAGCCCCAGCATTTT. This codes for CASSQDKGRGQPQHF.

V and J are TRBV9 and TRBJ2-7; 12 bases are a match to TRBD2. The CDR3 runs to 19 residues. The trim removed 0 bases at V and 3 bases at J, leaving 13 bases unmatched. CDR1 and CDR2 (germline): SGDLS, YYNGEE. The CDR3 protein is CASSVVSRLAGAPLYEQYF. Here the CDR3 DNA reads TGTGCCAGCAGCGTAGTTTCACGACTAGCGGGAGCCCCTCTCTACGAGCAGTACTTC.

This clonotype was detected a few times. This chain uses TRBV25-1 with TRBJ2-5; the D is unclear. CDR3 length: 14 residues. Trimming removed 4 bases from V and 4 bases from J, with 13 bases in between. CDR1 and CDR2 from the germline V gene are MGHDK and SYGVNS. CDR3 sequence reads: CASSGPRRRETQYF. DNA for the CDR3: TGTGCCAGCAGTGGGCCACGCAGGAGAGAGACCCAGTACTTC.

This sequence joins TRBV7-8 and TRBJ2-2; D uncertain. V gave up 2 bases and J gave up 1 base, with 5 bases separating them. Germline V gene lookup returns CDR1 SGHVS and CDR2 FQNEAQ. This CDR3 is built from 14 residues. Here the CDR3 reads CASSLYENTGELFF. In DNA, the CDR3 is TGTGCCAGCAGCTTATATGAGAACACCGGGGAGCTGTTTTTT.

The chain is built from TRBV27 and TRBJ2-2; 9 nucleotides agree with TRBD1. The junction had 6 bases not matched to a gene; V was cut back by 5 bases and J by 5 bases. Germline V gene lookup returns CDR1 MNHEY and CDR2 SMNVEV (reference sequence). The CDR3 consists of 15 residues. In nucleotides, the CDR3 is TGTGCCAGCAGTCCAGGGGACAGGGATACCGGGGAGCTGTTTTTT. Translated, it gives CASSPGDRDTGELFF.

The table lists this clonotype with many counts. The rearrangement uses TRBV6-5 and TRBJ1-1; D gene uncertain. The V end was cut by 0 bases, the J end by 0 bases, with 14 bases between. The germline V gene encodes CDR1 MNHEY and CDR2 SVGAGI. CDR3 length: 17 residues. CDR3 nucleotides: TGTGCCAGCAGTTACTCGATCTCTGGACGGATGAACACTGAAGCTTTCTTT. As protein: CASSYSISGRMNTEAFF.

Note on this clonotype: At one of its ends the junction is not consistent with the germline gene, which may arise from a read error. The chain recombines TRBV2 with TRBJ2-6; D might be TRBD1 (5 bases). The CDR3 spans 15 residues. The germline gives CDR1 SNHLY, CDR2 FYNNEI. This CDR3 reads CASREGVSGANVLTF. The CDR3 nucleotides are TGTGCCAGCAGGGAAGGGGTTTCTGGGGCCAACGTCCTGACTTTC.

The chain carries TRBV7-8 and TRBJ2-7; no clear D. The CDR3 consists of 11 residues. CDR1 is SGHVS, CDR2 FQNEAQ, per germline. The ends were cut back, 2 bases at V and 5 bases at J, with 4 bases in the middle. The CDR3 sequence is CASSLNNEQYF. The DNA for the CDR3 is TGTGCCAGCAGCTTAAACAACGAGCAGTACTTC.